The 8 T cell receptor beta chains below all came from one sample that was sequenced in a study of T cell changes during pregnancy in multiple sclerosis (dated 2019 in TCRdb). Library creation used the immunoSEQ multiplex PCR assay. Held by TCRdb, this immuneACCESS table contains in-frame sequences only and omits some clones. Under half of the omission traces to an unresolved V gene where checked; the cause of the rest is unknown. A total of approximately 79,000 clones appear in this sample, 90% to 95% of them only once. The ten largest clonotypes hold roughly 0.21% of the sample. The sample consisted of CD4+ T cells from peripheral blood mononuclear cells, taken before pregnancy. Source of these receptors: a female donor with multiple sclerosis, enrolled in a pregnancy study.

This chain connects TRBV19 to TRBJ1-5, with 9 nucleotides matching TRBD1. Germline values: CDR1 LNHDA, CDR2 SQIVND (reference sequence). V was pared by 1 base and J by 6 bases, with 1 base of the junction left unmatched. The CDR3 consists of 14 residues. CDR3 sequence: CASSIGQGVQPQHF. In DNA, the CDR3 is TGTGCCAGTAGTATAGGACAGGGGGTTCAGCCCCAGCATTTT.

The V gene is TRBV29-1, the J gene TRBJ2-3, with TRBD2 as a possible D gene (6 bases). This CDR3 is built from 13 residues. V lost 5 bases and J 0 bases, leaving 9 bases between the germline ends. The germline gives CDR1 SQVTM, CDR2 ANQGSEA. This CDR3 is CSVWSGSTDTQYF. The CDR3 DNA reads TGCAGCGTTTGGAGCGGGAGCACAGATACGCAGTATTTT.

V usage is TRBV5-4 and J usage is TRBJ2-7; D is unresolved. Germline V gene sequence: CDR1 SGHNT, CDR2 YYREEE (reference sequence). There are 14 residues in the CDR3. Trimming removed 0 bases at V and 2 bases at J, with 9 bases between. The CDR3 loop reads CASSLEQNTYEQYF. The CDR3 DNA is TGTGCCAGCAGCTTGGAACAGAACACCTACGAGCAGTACTTC.

This chain connects TRBV14 to TRBJ2-7, with D possibly TRBD1 on 6 matching bases. The CDR3 is 15 residues long. With 4 bases removed from V and 2 bases from J, the gap between germline ends came to 15 bases. Germline values: CDR1 SGHDN, CDR2 FVKESK. This CDR3 reads CASSRLTGWPYEQYF. The DNA for the CDR3 is TGTGCCAGCAGCCGGCTTACAGGGTGGCCCTACGAGCAGTACTTC.

The rearrangement joins TRBV6-6 to TRBJ2-2; 7 bases line up with TRBD2. CDR1 is MNHNY, CDR2 SVGAGI, per germline (reference sequence). The CDR3 has 14 amino acids. J lost 2 bases, V lost 6 bases, and 3 bases had no gene match. CDR3 DNA sequence: TGTGCCAGCAGGGGCGGGAGAAACACCGGGGAGCTGTTTTTT. Translating gives CASRGGRNTGELFF.

V gene TRBV10-3 combines with J gene TRBJ1-3; 7 nucleotides match TRBD1. The CDR3 contains 15 residues. The germline CDR1 and CDR2 sequences are ENHRY and SYGVKD. V lost 3 bases to trimming and J lost 2 bases; unmatched junction nucleotides: 4. CDR3 region: CAISEQGIPGNTIYF. The DNA of the CDR3 is TGTGCCATCAGTGAACAGGGGATTCCTGGAAACACCATATATTTT.

J is TRBJ2-1 and V is TRBV9, with 7 bases aligning to TRBD2. The V and J ends lost 0 bases and 4 bases, in that order; junction bases with no gene match: 4. The CDR3 spans 15 residues. Germline assignment: CDR1 SGDLS and CDR2 YYNGEE. For the CDR3, the DNA is TGTGCCAGCAGCGTAGGGGTAGCGGGTTACAATGAGCAGTTCTTC. As protein: CASSVGVAGYNEQFF.

The CDR3 DNA reads TGCGCCAGCAGCGCCTCCTTCCAGGGAGGTGGGGGAACTAATGAAAAACTGTTTTTT. This codes for CASSASFQGGGGTNEKLFF. This chain uses TRBV5-1 with TRBJ1-4, with a possible D match to TRBD1 (5 bases). Germline CDR1 and CDR2: SGHRS and YFSETQ. Trimming removed 4 bases from V and 1 base from J, with 23 bases in between. This CDR3 contains 19 residues.